This TCR beta chain was observed in a study of OX40 agonist ivuxolimab in advanced cancers. Findings and limits, study-wide: A proportion of nonresponders additionally exhibited low normalized T-cell clonal expansion.

The protocol was immunoSEQ multiplex PCR, while the TCRdb copy is restricted to in-frame clones and leaves out a portion. Of approximately 59,000 clones in the sample, about 85% are singletons; the top ten hold around 3.4%. A note on this clone: Antigen: not known.

This CDR3 has 13 amino acids. V was shortened by 2 bases and J by 4 bases, with 11 bases between the two germline ends. Germline-derived CDR1 and CDR2 are GTSNPN and SVGIG (reference sequence). The chain uses TRBV30 and TRBJ1-1; D is unclear. The receptor's source is an adult with an advanced solid tumor such as melanoma, head and neck, liver or kidney cancer. This specimen was CD4+ or CD8+ T cells sorted from blood, taken in a trial of the OX40 agonist ivuxolimab. The CDR3 DNA sequence: TGTGCCTGGAGTTGGTCAGTTTCCACTGAAGCTTTCTTT. Protein: CAWSWSVSTEAFF.